The T cell receptor beta chain described here comes from a study of CD8 T cells in ankylosing spondylitis (dated by TCRdb to the late 2010s). With respect to the entire study: To find TCR variants linked to disease, the study profiled T cell receptor beta repertoires in ankylosing spondylitis patients and healthy donors. The full study cohort was made up of 25 ankylosing spondylitis patients and fewer than 120 healthy donors. Samples of peripheral blood were taken, and for ankylosing spondylitis patients, synovial fluid was collected as well.

Sequencing was carried out with an Illumina HiSeq 2500. TCR beta libraries were prepared by quantitative 5'-RACE with molecular barcodes. The paper's processing steps were these. Disease-linked TCR variants were identified with a new computational method built on a probabilistic model of VDJ rearrangement. The raw public reads went through TCRdb reprocessing: fastp at Q25, MiXCR clone calling, in-frame beta chains kept. Rows merge per CDR3 protein into single entries with the most common DNA and genes. These V and J calls rely on TCRdb rather than the paper's analysis. This sample comprises 500,000 or so distinct CDR3 sequences, under 5.5% of them detected only once. The ten largest clones capture around 3.5% of the sample. From the germline V gene (reference sequence), CDR1 is MNHEY and CDR2 is SMNVEV. Trimming costs V 3 bases and J 5 bases, and their ends lie 14 bases apart. The CDR3, from cysteine to phenylalanine, totals 14 residues. Only the CDR3 portion is preserved as DNA: 42 bases, with reading frame beginning at the first base.

Broad study findings and their caveats: The disease-linked clones had a CD8+ phenotype and were found at relatively low frequencies in peripheral blood. A TCR beta motif made up of several highly homologous amino acid variants appeared to be characteristic of blood from ankylosing spondylitis patients. Some of the motif variants had been reported before in the synovial fluid and blood of reactive arthritis patients, a finding that suggests common disease-initiation mechanisms. Significant enrichment of the disease-linked clones was reported in matched synovial fluid samples from ankylosing spondylitis patients.

This clonotype showed up many times. Its antigen remains unidentified. No much larger clone exists at a distance of one base, and base qualities are not known. The rearrangement combines TRBV27 with TRBJ2-7; the D segment could be TRBD1, given 5 matching bases. Sequencing was carried out using blood, either unsorted or a sorted T cell fraction (not recorded which). This clonotype was obtained from a male donor with ankylosing spondylitis. CDR3 reads: CASSFERGSNEQYF. The DNA reads TGTGCCAGCAGTTTTGAAAGGGGAAGCAACGAGCAGTACTTC.